Each of the 3 T cell receptor beta chains below was sequenced from the same sample in a study of beta chain features in type 1 diabetes. What was sequenced were expressed TCRB transcripts, since all of the isolated RNA had been reverse transcribed. TCRdb's table, derived via immunoSEQ multiplex PCR, lists solely in-frame clones and lacks some. The data contain some 270,000 clones, approximately 14% of them singletons. Sequencing was performed on naive CD4+ T cells from blood. The receptor source for this set is a middle-aged woman in good health.

This clone appeared a few times. The V and J genes are TRBV18 and TRBJ2-7; 9 bases align to TRBD1. CDR1 is KGHSH and CDR2 is LQKENI in the germline V gene. The CDR3 runs 14 residues. With 3 bases clipped from V and 5 bases from J, the junction kept 5 bases outside the gene matches. CDR3 protein: CASSPGQGYNEQYF. The DNA for the CDR3 is TGTGCCAGCTCACCCGGACAGGGGTACAACGAGCAGTACTTC.

This clone has a handful of counts. The chain is built from TRBV6-6 and TRBJ2-4; 9 bases are a match to TRBD2. Trimming took 6 bases from V and 7 from J; bases not matched to a gene: 10. CDR1 MNHNY and CDR2 SVGAGI come from the germline V gene (reference sequence). This CDR3 region has 15 residues. The CDR3 nucleotides are TGTGCCAGCAGGCAGCGGGAGGTCGAGTTTAACATTCAGTACTTC. It encodes CASRQREVEFNIQYF.

This clone was detected only once. V gene TRBV18 combines with J gene TRBJ2-3, with 9 bases that match TRBD1. V was clipped by 5 bases and J by 1 base; unmatched bases: 7. This CDR3 is built from 16 residues. The germline V gene has CDR1 KGHSH and CDR2 LQKENI. The CDR3 is CASSSQQGAGTDTQYF. In DNA, the CDR3 is TGTGCCAGCTCATCCCAACAGGGGGCGGGCACAGATACGCAGTATTTT.